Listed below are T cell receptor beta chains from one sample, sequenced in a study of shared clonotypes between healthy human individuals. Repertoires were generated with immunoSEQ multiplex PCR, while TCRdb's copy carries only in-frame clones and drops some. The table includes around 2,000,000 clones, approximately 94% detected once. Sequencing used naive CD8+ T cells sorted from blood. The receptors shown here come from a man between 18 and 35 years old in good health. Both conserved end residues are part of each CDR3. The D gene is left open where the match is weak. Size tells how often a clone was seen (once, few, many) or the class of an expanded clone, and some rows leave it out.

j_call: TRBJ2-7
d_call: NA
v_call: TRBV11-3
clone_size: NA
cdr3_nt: TGTGCCAGCAGCTTAACAGTCTGGGGGCCCCTCTCCTACGAGCAGTACTTC
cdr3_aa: CASSLTVWGPLSYEQYF

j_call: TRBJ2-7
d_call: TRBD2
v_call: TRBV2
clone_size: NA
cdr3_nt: TGTGCCAGCAGTGAAGGGCTAGCGGGAGAACCCTTCTACGAGCAGTACTTC
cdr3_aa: CASSEGLAGEPFYEQYF

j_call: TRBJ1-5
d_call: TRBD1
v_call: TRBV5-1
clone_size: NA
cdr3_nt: TGCGCCAGCAGCTCGGCTCGGGACAGCCCGGGGCAGCCCCAGCATTTT
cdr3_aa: CASSSARDSPGQPQHF

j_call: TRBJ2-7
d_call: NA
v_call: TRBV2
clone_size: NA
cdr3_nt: TGTGCCAGCAGTGAACGGGCAGCGGATCTGTACGAGCAGTACTTC
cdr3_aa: CASSERAADLYEQYF

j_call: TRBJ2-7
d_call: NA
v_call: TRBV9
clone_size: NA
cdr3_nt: TGTGCCAGCAGCGTAGGAACAGACTCCTACGAGCAGTACTTC
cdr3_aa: CASSVGTDSYEQYF

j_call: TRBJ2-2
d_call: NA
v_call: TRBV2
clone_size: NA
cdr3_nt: TGTGCCAGCAGTGAACCACAGGGTCACGGGGAGCTGTTTTTT
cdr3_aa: CASSEPQGHGELFF

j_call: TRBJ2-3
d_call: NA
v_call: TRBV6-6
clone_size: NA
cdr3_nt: TGTGCCAGCAGACGGGGTTCTGGGGCAGATACGCAGTATTTT
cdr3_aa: CASRRGSGADTQYF

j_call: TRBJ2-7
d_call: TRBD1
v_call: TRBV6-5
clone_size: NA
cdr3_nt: TGTGCCAGCAGTGAAACAGGGGAATCCTACGAGCAGTACTTC
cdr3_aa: CASSETGESYEQYF

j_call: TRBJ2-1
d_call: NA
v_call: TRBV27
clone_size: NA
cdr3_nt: TGTGCCAGCAGTTCCCATGGGTATGACGAGTTCTTC
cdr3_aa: CASSSHGYDEFF

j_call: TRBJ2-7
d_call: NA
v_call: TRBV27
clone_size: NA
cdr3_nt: TGTGCCAGCAGTTTGGTAAGGCCCGACCCATACGAGCAGTACTTC
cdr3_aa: CASSLVRPDPYEQYF

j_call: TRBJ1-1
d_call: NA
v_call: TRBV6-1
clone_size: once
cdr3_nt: TGTGCCAGCAGTGAGCCCGCCGACTCGGACACTGAAGCTTTCTTT
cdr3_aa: CASSEPADSDTEAFF

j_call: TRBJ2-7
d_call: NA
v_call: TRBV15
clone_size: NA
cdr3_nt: TGTGCCACCAGCAGAACACTAGCCGACGACTACGAGCAGTACTTC
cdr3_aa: CATSRTLADDYEQYF

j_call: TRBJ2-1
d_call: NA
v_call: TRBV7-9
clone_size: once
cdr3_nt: TGTGCCAGCAGCTTAGTCGACAGTTCCTACAATGAGCAGTTCTTC
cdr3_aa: CASSLVDSSYNEQFF

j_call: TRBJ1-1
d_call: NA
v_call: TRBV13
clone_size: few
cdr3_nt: TGTGCCAGCAGCTCAGCCGGGGCTGAAGCTTTCTTT
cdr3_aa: CASSSAGAEAFF

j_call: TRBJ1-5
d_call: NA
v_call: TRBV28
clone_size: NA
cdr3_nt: TGTGCCAGCAGTCCCGGGACACTAGATAGCAATCAGCCCCAGCATTTT
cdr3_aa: CASSPGTLDSNQPQHF

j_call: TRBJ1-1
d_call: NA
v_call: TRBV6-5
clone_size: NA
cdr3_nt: TGTGCCAGCAGTTACTCGGGATTCGGGGGTGAAGCTTTCTTT
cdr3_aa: CASSYSGFGGEAFF

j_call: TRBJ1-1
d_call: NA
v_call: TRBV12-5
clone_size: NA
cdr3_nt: TGTGCTAGTGGTTTCCCCCAGCTCGGCCCGAACACTGAAGCTTTCTTT
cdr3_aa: CASGFPQLGPNTEAFF

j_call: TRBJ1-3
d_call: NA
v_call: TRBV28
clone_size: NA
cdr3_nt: TGTGCCAGCAGGCCCCAGAGCTCCACCATATATTTT
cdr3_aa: CASRPQSSTIYF

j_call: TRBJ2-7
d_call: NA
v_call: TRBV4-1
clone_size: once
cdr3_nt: TGCGCCAGCAGCCAAGTGGGCACCGCCTCCTACGAGCAGTACTTC
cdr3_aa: CASSQVGTASYEQYF

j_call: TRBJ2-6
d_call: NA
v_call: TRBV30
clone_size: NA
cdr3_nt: TGTGCCCTGGAACTGGACTCTGGGGCCAACGTCCTGACTTTC
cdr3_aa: CALELDSGANVLTF

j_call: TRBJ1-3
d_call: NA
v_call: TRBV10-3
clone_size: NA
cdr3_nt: TGTGCCATCAGTGAGTCGGGCTCTGGAAACACCATATATTTT
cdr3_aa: CAISESGSGNTIYF

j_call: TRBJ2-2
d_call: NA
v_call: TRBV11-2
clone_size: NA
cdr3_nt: TGTGCCAGCAGCTTTTCGGGGAACACCGGGGAGCTGTTTTTT
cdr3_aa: CASSFSGNTGELFF

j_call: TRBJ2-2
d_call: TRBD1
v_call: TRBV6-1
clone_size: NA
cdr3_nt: TGTGCCAGCAGTGCTTTGGACAGGGGATGGACCGGGGAGCTGTTTTTT
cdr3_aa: CASSALDRGWTGELFF

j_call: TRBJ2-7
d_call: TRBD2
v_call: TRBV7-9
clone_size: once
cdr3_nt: TGTGCCAGCAGCCTTCTTAGCGGGGTGGAGCAGTACTTC
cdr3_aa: CASSLLSGVEQYF

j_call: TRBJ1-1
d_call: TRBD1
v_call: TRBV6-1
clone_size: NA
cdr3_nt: TGTGCCAGCAGTGCCGTTTGGACAGGGGGCACTGAAGCTTTCTTT
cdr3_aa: CASSAVWTGGTEAFF

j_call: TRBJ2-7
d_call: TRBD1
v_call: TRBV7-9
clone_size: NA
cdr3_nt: TGTGCCAGCAGCTCCCTGAACAGGGGACACGAGCAGTACTTC
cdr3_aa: CASSSLNRGHEQYF

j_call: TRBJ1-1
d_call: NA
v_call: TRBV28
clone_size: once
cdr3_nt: TGTGCCAGCAGTCTAGTGGAGAACACTGAAGCTTTCTTT
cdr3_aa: CASSLVENTEAFF

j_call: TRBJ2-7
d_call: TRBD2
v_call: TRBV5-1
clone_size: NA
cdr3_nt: TGCGCCAGCAGCTCACCAACTAGCGGGAGCAACGAGCAGTACTTC
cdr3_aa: CASSSPTSGSNEQYF

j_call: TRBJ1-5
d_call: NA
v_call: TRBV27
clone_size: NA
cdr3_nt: TGTGCCAGTGGGAGGCGCAATCAGCTCCAGCATTTT
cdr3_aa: CASGRRNQLQHF

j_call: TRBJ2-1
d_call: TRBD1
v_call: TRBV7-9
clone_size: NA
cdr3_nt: TGTGCCATCAGCAATACAGGGGCCGAAGGGGGGCAGTTCTTC
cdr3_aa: CAISNTGAEGGQFF

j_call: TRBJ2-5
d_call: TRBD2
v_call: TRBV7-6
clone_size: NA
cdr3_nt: TGTGCCAGCAGCAGCTTAGGTGTACCCCTTGGCGGGGGGTACCAAGAGACCCAGTACTTC
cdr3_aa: CASSSLGVPLGGGYQETQYF

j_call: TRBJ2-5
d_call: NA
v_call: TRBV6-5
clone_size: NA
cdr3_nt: TGTGCCAGCAGTTCGGGAGAGACCCAGTACTTC
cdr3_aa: CASSSGETQYF

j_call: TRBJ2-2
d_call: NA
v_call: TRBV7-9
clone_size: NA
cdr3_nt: TGTGCCAGCAGCTTCGAGCCGAACACCGGGGAGCTGTTTTTT
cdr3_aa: CASSFEPNTGELFF